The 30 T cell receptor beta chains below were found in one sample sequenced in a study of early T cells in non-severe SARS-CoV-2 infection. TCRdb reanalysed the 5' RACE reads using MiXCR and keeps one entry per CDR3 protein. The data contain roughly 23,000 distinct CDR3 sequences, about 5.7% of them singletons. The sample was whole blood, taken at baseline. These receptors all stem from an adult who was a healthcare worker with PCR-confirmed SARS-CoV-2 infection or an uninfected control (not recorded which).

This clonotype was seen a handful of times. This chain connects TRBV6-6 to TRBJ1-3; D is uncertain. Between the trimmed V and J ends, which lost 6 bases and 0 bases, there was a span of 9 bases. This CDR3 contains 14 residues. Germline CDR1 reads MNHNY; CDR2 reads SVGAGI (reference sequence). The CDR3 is CASSEQSSGNTIYF. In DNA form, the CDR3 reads TGTGCCAGCAGCGAGCAGAGCTCTGGAAACACCATATATTTT.

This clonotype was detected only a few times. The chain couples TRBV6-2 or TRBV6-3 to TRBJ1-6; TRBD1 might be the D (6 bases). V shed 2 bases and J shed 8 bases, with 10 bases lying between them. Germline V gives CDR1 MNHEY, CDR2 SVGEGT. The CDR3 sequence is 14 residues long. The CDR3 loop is CASSYGGRYSPLHF. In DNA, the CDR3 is TGTGCCAGCAGTTACGGGGGCAGATATTCACCCCTCCACTTT.

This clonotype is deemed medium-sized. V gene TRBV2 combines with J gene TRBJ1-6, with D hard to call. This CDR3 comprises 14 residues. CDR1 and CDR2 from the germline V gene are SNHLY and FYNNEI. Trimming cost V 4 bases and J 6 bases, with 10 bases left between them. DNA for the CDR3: TGTGCCAGCAGTGTGATTGATAGTAATTCACCCCTCCACTTT. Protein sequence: CASSVIDSNSPLHF.

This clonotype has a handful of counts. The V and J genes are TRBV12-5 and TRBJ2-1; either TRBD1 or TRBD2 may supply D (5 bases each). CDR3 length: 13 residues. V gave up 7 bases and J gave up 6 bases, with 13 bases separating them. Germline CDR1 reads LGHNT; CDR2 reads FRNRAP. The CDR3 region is CASVGTMTNEQFF. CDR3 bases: TGTGCTAGTGTCGGGACGATGACCAATGAGCAGTTCTTC.

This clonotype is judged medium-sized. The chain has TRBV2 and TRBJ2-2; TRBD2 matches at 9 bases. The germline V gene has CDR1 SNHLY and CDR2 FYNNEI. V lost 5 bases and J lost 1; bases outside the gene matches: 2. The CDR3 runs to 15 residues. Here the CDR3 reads CASSKLAGNTGELFF. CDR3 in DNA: TGTGCCAGCAGTAAACTAGCGGGGAACACCGGGGAGCTGTTTTTT.

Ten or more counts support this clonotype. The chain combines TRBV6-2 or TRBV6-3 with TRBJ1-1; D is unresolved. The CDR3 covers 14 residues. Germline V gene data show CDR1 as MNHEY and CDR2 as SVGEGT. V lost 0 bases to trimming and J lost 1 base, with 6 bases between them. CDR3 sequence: CASSYSLSNTEAFF. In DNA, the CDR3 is TGTGCCAGCAGTTACTCTCTATCGAACACTGAAGCTTTCTTT.

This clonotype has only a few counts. The CDR3 loop is CASSAVATNEKLFF. Here the CDR3 DNA reads TGTGCCAGCAGCGCCGTTGCAACTAATGAAAAACTGTTTTTT. The chain carries TRBV7-2 and TRBJ1-4; D gene uncertain. Trimming removed 5 bases at V and 0 bases at J, with 7 bases between. Germline V lookup: CDR1 SGHTA, CDR2 FQGNSA. CDR3 length equals 14 residues.

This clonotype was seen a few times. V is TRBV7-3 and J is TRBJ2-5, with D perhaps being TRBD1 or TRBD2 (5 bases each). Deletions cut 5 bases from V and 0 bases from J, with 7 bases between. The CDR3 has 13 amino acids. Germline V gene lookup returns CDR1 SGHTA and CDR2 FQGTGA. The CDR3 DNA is TGTGCCAGCAGCCGGGGACACCAAGAGACCCAGTACTTC. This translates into CASSRGHQETQYF.

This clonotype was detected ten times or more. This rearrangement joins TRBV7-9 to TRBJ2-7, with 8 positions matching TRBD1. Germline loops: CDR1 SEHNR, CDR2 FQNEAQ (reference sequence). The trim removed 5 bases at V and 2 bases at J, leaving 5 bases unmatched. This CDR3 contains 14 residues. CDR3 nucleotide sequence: TGTGCCAGCAGCAAGACAGGGGCCACCTACGAGCAGTACTTC. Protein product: CASSKTGATYEQYF.

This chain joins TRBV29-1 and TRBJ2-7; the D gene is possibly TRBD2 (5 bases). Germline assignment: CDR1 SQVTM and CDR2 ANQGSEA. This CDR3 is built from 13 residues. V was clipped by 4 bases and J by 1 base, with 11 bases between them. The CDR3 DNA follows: TGCAGCGTTGTTCCCTCGGGGTCCTACGAGCAGTACTTC. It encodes CSVVPSGSYEQYF.

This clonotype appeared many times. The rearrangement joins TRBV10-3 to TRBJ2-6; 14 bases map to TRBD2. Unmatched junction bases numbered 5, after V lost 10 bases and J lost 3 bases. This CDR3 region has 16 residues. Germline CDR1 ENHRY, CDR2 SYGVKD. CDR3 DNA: TGTGCCACGACTAGCGGGGGGGCCGTTGGGGCCAACGTCCTGACTTTC. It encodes CATTSGGAVGANVLTF.

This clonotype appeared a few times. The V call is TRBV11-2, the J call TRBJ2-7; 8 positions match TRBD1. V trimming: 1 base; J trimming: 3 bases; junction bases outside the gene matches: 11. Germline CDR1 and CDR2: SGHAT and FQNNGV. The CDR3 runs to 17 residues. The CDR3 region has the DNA TGTGCCAGCAGCTTAGTGCAGGGTCAGGGGGCTTTCTACGAGCAGTACTTC. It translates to CASSLVQGQGAFYEQYF.

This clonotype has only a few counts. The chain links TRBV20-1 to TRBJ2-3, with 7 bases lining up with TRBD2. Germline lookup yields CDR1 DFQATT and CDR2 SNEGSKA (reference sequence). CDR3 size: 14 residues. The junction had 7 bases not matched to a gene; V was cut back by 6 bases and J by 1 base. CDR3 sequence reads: CSAPLAGGTDTQYF. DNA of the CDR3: TGCAGTGCCCCCCTGGCGGGGGGCACAGATACGCAGTATTTT.

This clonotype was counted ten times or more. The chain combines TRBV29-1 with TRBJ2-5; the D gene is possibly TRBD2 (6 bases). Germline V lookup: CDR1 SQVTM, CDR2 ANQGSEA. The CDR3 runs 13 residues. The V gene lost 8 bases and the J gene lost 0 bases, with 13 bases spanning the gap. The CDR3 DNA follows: TGCAGCATTTCCGGGGGATACCAAGAGACCCAGTACTTC. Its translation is CSISGGYQETQYF.

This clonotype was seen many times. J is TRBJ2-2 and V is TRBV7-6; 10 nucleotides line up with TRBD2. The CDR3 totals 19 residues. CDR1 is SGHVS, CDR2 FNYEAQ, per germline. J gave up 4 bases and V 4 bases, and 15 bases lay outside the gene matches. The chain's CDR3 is CASSSVPPSGGGSTGELFF. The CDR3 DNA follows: TGTGCCAGCAGCTCCGTGCCCCCTAGCGGGGGTGGTAGCACCGGGGAGCTGTTTTTT.

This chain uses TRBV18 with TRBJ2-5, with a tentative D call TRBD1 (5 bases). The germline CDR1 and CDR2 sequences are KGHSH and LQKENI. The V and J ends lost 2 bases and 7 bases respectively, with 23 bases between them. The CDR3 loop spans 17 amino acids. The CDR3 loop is CASSPGVAREGRLTQYF. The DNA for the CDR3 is TGTGCCAGCTCACCAGGGGTTGCCAGGGAAGGAAGATTGACCCAGTACTTC. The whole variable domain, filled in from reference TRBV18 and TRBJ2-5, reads NAGVMQNPRHLVRRRGQEARLRCSPMKGHSHVYWYRQLPEEGLKFMVYLQKENIIDESGMPKERFSAEFPKEGPSILRIQQVVRGDSAAYFCASSPGVAREGRLTQYFGPGTRLLVL.

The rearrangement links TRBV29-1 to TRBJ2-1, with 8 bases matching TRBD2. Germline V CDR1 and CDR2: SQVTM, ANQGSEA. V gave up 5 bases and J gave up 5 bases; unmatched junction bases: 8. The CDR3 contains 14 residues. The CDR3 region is CSVRERGLDNEQFF. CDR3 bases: TGCAGCGTTAGAGAAAGGGGACTAGACAATGAGCAGTTCTTC.

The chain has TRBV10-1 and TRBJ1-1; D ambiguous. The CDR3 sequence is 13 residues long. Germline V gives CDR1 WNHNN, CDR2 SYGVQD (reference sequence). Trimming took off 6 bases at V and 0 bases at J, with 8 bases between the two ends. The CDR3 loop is CASSVGMNTEAFF. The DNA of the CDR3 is TGCGCCAGCAGCGTGGGTATGAACACTGAAGCTTTCTTT.

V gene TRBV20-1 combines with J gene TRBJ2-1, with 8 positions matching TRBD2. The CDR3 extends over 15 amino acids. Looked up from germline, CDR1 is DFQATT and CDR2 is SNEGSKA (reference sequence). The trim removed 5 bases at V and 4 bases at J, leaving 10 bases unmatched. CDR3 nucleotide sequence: TGCAGTGCTCCTCCCGTGAGCGGGGGATACAATGAGCAGTTCTTC. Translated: CSAPPVSGGYNEQFF.

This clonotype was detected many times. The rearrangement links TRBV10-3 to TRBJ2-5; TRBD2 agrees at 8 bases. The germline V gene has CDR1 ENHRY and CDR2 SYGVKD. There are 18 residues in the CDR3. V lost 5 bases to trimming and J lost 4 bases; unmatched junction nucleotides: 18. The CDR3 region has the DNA TGTGCCATCAGTCCATCGGGAGCGGGGGCCCCGGGGGGAGAGACCCAGTACTTC. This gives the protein CAISPSGAGAPGGETQYF.

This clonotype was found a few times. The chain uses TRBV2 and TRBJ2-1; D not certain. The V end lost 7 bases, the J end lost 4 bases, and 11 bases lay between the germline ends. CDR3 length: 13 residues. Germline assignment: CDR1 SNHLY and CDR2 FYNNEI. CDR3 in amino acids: CASIGVRYNEQFF. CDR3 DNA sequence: TGTGCCAGCATTGGGGTTAGGTACAATGAGCAGTTCTTC.

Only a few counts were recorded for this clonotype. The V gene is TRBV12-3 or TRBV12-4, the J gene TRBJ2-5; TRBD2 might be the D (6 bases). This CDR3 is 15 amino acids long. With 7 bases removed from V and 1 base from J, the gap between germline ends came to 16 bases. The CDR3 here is CASTAGRWGQETQYF. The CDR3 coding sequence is TGTGCCAGCACCGCGGGGAGGTGGGGCCAAGAGACCCAGTACTTC.

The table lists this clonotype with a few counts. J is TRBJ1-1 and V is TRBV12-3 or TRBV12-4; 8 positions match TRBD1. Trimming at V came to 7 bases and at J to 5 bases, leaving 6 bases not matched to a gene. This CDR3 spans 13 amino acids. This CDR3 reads CASTGQGLTEAFF. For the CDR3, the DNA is TGTGCCAGCACTGGACAGGGATTGACTGAAGCTTTCTTT.

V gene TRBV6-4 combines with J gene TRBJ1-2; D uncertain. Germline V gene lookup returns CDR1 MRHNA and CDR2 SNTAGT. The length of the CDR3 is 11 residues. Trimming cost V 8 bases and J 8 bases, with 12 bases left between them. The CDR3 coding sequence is TGTGCCAGCGTGCTATTCAGGGGCTACACCTTC. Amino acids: CASVLFRGYTF.

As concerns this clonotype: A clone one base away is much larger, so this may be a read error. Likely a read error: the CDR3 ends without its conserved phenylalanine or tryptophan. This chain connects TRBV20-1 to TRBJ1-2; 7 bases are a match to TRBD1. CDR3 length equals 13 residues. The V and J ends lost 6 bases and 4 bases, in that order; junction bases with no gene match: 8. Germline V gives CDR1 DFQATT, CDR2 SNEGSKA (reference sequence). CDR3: CSAIAGGGYGYTL. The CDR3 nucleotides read TGCAGTGCGATAGCAGGGGGAGGCTATGGCTACACCCTC.

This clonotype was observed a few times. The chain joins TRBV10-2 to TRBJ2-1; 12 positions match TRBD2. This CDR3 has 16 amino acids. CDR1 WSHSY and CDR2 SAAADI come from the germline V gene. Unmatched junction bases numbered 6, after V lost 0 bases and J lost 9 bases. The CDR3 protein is CASSESGLAGGSEQFF. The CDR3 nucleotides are TGCGCCAGCAGTGAGTCTGGGCTAGCGGGGGGGAGTGAGCAGTTCTTC.

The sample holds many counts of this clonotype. The CDR3 nucleotides read TGTGCCAGCAGCTTAACGGCAGCGGGGGGATCTAATGAGCAGTTCTTC. Its protein is CASSLTAAGGSNEQFF. The V gene is TRBV7-3, the J gene TRBJ2-1; 9 nucleotides match TRBD2. Germline V CDR1 and CDR2: SGHTA, FQGTGA. V lost 0 bases, J lost 7 bases, and 7 bases stayed unmatched. This CDR3 is 16 amino acids long.

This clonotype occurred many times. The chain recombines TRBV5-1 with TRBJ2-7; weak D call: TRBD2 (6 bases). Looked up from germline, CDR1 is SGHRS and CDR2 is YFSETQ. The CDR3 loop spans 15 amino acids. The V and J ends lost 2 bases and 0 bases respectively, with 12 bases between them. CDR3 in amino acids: CASSLRGTASYEQYF. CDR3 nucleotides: TGCGCCAGCAGCTTACGCGGGACTGCCTCCTACGAGCAGTACTTC.

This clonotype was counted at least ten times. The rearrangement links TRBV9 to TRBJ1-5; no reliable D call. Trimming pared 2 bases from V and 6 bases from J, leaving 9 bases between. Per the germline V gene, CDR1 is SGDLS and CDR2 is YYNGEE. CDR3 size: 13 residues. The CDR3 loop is CASSVRAGQPQHF. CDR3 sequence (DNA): TGTGCCAGCAGCGTTCGGGCTGGTCAGCCCCAGCATTTT. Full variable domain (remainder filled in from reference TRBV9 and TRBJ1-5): DSGVTQTPKHLITATGQRVTLRCSPRSGDLSVYWYQQSLDQGLQFLIQYYNGEERAKGNILERFSAQQFPDLHSELNLSSLELGDSALYFCASSVRAGQPQHFGDGTRLSIL.

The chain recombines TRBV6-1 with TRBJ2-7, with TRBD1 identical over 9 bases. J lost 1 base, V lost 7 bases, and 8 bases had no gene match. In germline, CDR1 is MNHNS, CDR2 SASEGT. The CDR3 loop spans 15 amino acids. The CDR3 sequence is CASTAETGGSYEQYF. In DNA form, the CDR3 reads TGTGCCAGCACCGCGGAGACAGGGGGATCCTACGAGCAGTACTTC.